What follows are 22 T cell receptor beta chains derived from one specimen sequenced in a study of blood T cell repertoires in COVID-19. Using immunoSEQ multiplex PCR, the repertoire was profiled, and TCRdb retains in-frame clones only, with some absent. The sample has about 220,000 clones, around 87% seen once; the top ten hold about 2.9%. Sequenced material: peripheral blood. These receptors all stem from a woman between 25 and 40 years old who had recovered from COVID-19.

The chain combines TRBV2 with TRBJ2-3, with 10 positions matching TRBD1. CDR1 and CDR2 from the germline V gene are SNHLY and FYNNEI. This CDR3 is 14 amino acids long. Losses at the gene ends were 6 bases for V and 6 bases for J; bases not matched to a gene: 6. The CDR3 loop is CASRADRGSDTQYF. Here the CDR3 DNA reads TGTGCCAGCAGAGCGGACAGGGGGTCGGATACGCAGTATTTT.

The V call is TRBV2, the J call TRBJ2-7; possible D gene TRBD2, 7 bases. Trimming stripped 6 bases from V and 3 bases from J, with 12 bases between. Germline V lookup: CDR1 SNHLY, CDR2 FYNNEI. This CDR3 has 13 residues. CDR3 sequence reads: CASSGGPLYEQYF. CDR3 sequence (DNA): TGTGCCAGCAGCGGGGGGCCGCTCTACGAGCAGTACTTC. The full variable domain, its missing parts supplied by reference TRBV2 and TRBJ2-7, is EPEVTQTPSHQVTQMGQEVILRCVPISNHLYFYWYRQILGQKVEFLVSFYNNEISEKSEIFDDQFSVERPDGSNFTLKIRSTKLEDSAMYFCASSGGPLYEQYFGPGTRLTVT.

The V gene is TRBV27, the J gene TRBJ2-3, with TRBD2 matching over 12 bases. V lost 10 bases and J lost 4; bases outside the gene matches: 9. Germline V gives CDR1 MNHEY, CDR2 SMNVEV (reference sequence). The CDR3 consists of 15 residues. The CDR3 DNA sequence: TGTGCCACCAAACTAGCGGGGGGCCCCCCAGATACGCAGTATTTT. Amino acid sequence: CATKLAGGPPDTQYF.

The genes are TRBV9 and TRBJ2-7, with 9 nucleotides matching TRBD1. The CDR3 contains 13 residues. Germline CDR1 is SGDLS and CDR2 is YYNGEE. After removal of 3 bases from V and 5 bases from J, the junction contained 3 bases not matched to a gene. In DNA form, the CDR3 reads TGTGCCAGCAGCGCGGGGACAGGGAACGAGCAGTACTTC. The encoded protein is CASSAGTGNEQYF. The full variable domain, with the rest looked up from reference TRBV9 and TRBJ2-7, is DSGVTQTPKHLITATGQRVTLRCSPRSGDLSVYWYQQSLDQGLQFLIQYYNGEERAKGNILERFSAQQFPDLHSELNLSSLELGDSALYFCASSAGTGNEQYFGPGTRLTVT.

The rearrangement joins TRBV15 to TRBJ1-4, with 9 bases aligning to TRBD1. Germline CDR1 LNHNV, CDR2 YYDKDF (reference sequence). V shed 0 bases, J shed 3 bases, and the junction held 5 bases outside the gene matches. The CDR3 is made up of 17 amino acids. CDR3 sequence (DNA): TGTGCCACCAGCAGAGATCGACAGGGGGAGTCTAATGAAAAACTGTTTTTT. Encoded protein: CATSRDRQGESNEKLFF. The entire variable domain, with the rest obtained from reference TRBV15 and TRBJ1-4, is as follows: DAMVIQNPRYQVTQFGKPVTLSCSQTLNHNVMYWYQQKSSQAPKLLFHYYDKDFNNEADTPDNFQSRRPNTSFCFLDIRSPGLGDTAMYLCATSRDRQGESNEKLFFGSGTQLSVL.

Note on this clone: This specimen includes other DNA sequences encoding the same CDR3. The chain carries TRBV5-6 and TRBJ2-3; D may be TRBD2 (6 bases). This CDR3 contains 12 residues. Trimming cost V 4 bases and J 3 bases, with 6 bases left between them. The V gene's germline CDR1 is SGHDT and CDR2 YYEEEE. The CDR3 DNA follows: TGTGCCAGCAGCGCGGGGACAGATACGCAGTATTTT. It codes for CASSAGTDTQYF.

This clone was observed a single time. This chain uses TRBV5-5 with TRBJ1-1; maybe TRBD1 (5 bases). CDR1 SGHKS and CDR2 YYEKEE come from the germline V gene (reference sequence). Between the trimmed V and J ends, which lost 3 bases and 0 bases, there was a span of 9 bases. CDR3 length: 14 residues. CDR3 sequence reads: CASSWGVLNTEAFF. The CDR3 DNA reads TGTGCCAGCAGCTGGGGCGTCTTGAACACTGAAGCTTTCTTT.

The chain employs TRBV10-3 and TRBJ2-7, with 7 bases identical to TRBD2. This CDR3 comprises 14 residues. V dropped 3 bases and J dropped 2; count of bases not matched to a gene: 4. Germline values: CDR1 ENHRY, CDR2 SYGVKD. The CDR3 loop reads CAISDSRGTYEQYF. The CDR3 DNA is TGTGCCATCAGTGACTCGCGGGGGACCTACGAGCAGTACTTC.

This clone was recorded a few times. The chain combines TRBV5-4 with TRBJ2-7, with D hard to call. The CDR3 loop spans 13 amino acids. V lost 2 bases and J lost 3, with 9 bases in between. Per the germline V gene, CDR1 is SGHNT and CDR2 is YYREEE (reference sequence). The CDR3 protein is CASSFDIFYEQYF. Here the CDR3 DNA reads TGTGCCAGCAGCTTTGACATTTTCTACGAGCAGTACTTC.

This clone was seen a single time. This chain uses TRBV4-1 with TRBJ1-2, with a tentative D call TRBD1 (6 bases). V lost 4 bases to trimming and J lost 13 bases, with 16 bases between them. There are 12 residues in the CDR3. The germline CDR1 and CDR2 sequences are MGHRA and YSYEKL. In DNA form, the CDR3 reads TGCGCCAGCAGCCCACACAGGGACCGGCTCACCTTC. This translates into CASSPHRDRLTF.

V usage is TRBV6-6 and J usage is TRBJ1-1; D not certain. Per the germline V gene, CDR1 is MNHNY and CDR2 is SVGAGI (reference sequence). The CDR3 is made up of 13 amino acids. Trimming cost V 4 bases and J 0 bases, with 6 bases left between them. CDR3 sequence (DNA): TGTGCCAGCAGTTTCCAGTTGAACACTGAAGCTTTCTTT. This translates into CASSFQLNTEAFF.

The chain carries TRBV5-5 and TRBJ2-5; weak D call: TRBD1 (6 bases). Germline V gene data show CDR1 as SGHKS and CDR2 as YYEKEE (reference sequence). CDR3 length equals 15 residues. Between the trimmed V and J ends, which lost 4 bases and 1 base, there was a span of 14 bases. In DNA, the CDR3 is TGTGCCAGCAGCAACGGGGACATCCTCCAAGAGACCCAGTACTTC. It codes for CASSNGDILQETQYF.

This chain joins TRBV5-3 and TRBJ2-2, with a weak D call TRBD1 (5 bases). Being an ORF, TRBV5-3 has a function that is uncertain. The length of the CDR3 is 14 residues. The V end lost 4 bases, the J end lost 7 bases, and 14 bases lay between the germline ends. The CDR3 loop is CARSIRQPGGELFF. CDR3 bases: TGTGCCAGAAGCATTCGACAGCCCGGCGGGGAGCTGTTTTTT.

The chain has TRBV14 and TRBJ2-1, with D uncertain. V lost 4 bases and J 5 bases, leaving 18 bases between the germline ends. Germline-derived CDR1 and CDR2 are SGHDN and FVKESK. This CDR3 contains 16 residues. Here the CDR3 DNA reads TGTGCCAGCAGCCCCTCTAGGCCGACGAGAGACAATGAGCAGTTCTTC. Translating gives CASSPSRPTRDNEQFF.

The genes are TRBV19 and TRBJ1-5; 9 nucleotides agree with TRBD1. With V trimmed by 6 bases and J by 5 bases, 8 bases remained unmatched. The CDR3 loop spans 15 amino acids. Germline V gene data show CDR1 as LNHDA and CDR2 as SQIVND (reference sequence). The CDR3 coding sequence is TGTGCCAGTAGCCTTACGGGACAGGGTTATCAGCCCCAGCATTTT. It is translated as CASSLTGQGYQPQHF.

The chain links TRBV6-5 to TRBJ1-1; 8 bases map to TRBD1. This CDR3 has 13 amino acids. Losses at the gene ends were 7 bases for V and 7 bases for J; bases not matched to a gene: 8. CDR1 is MNHEY, CDR2 SVGAGI, per germline. For the CDR3, the DNA is TGTGCCAGCAAATCGGGACAGGTATTTGAAGCTTTCTTT. Amino acids: CASKSGQVFEAFF.

V and J are TRBV7-2 and TRBJ2-1; D not resolved. In germline, CDR1 is SGHTA, CDR2 FQGNSA. V lost 11 bases and J 0 bases, leaving 11 bases between the germline ends. CDR3 length: 13 amino acids. CDR3 bases: TGTGCCGTCAGGCTGAGCTCCTACAATGAGCAGTTCTTC. This translates into CAVRLSSYNEQFF.

A single count supports this clone. The chain links TRBV7-5 to TRBJ2-7; the DNA was not compared with TRBD2, the D call given in the table. TRBV7-5 is tagged as a pseudogene. The length of the CDR3 is 14 residues. DNA of the CDR3: TGTGCCAGAAGCCTTAGCGGGGCGGCGGGGGAGCAGTACTTC. It is translated as CARSLSGAAGEQYF.

The V gene is TRBV9, the J gene TRBJ1-2, with TRBD1 as a possible D gene (6 bases). Deletions cut 3 bases from V and 2 bases from J, with 14 bases between. The CDR3 runs to 15 residues. Looked up from germline, CDR1 is SGDLS and CDR2 is YYNGEE. The CDR3 loop is CASSANPTGNYGYTF. The CDR3 DNA reads as TGTGCCAGCAGCGCAAACCCCACAGGGAACTATGGCTACACCTTC. The complete variable domain, with remaining parts taken from reference TRBV9 and TRBJ1-2, reads DSGVTQTPKHLITATGQRVTLRCSPRSGDLSVYWYQQSLDQGLQFLIQYYNGEERAKGNILERFSAQQFPDLHSELNLSSLELGDSALYFCASSANPTGNYGYTFGSGTRLTVV.

The sample holds many counts of this clone. The chain couples TRBV15 to TRBJ2-7; TRBD1 is a possible D gene (5 bases). Germline assignment: CDR1 LNHNV and CDR2 YYDKDF (reference sequence). The CDR3 loop spans 16 amino acids. V dropped 0 bases and J dropped 7 bases, with 19 bases sitting between them. The CDR3 nucleotides are TGTGCCACCAGCAGAGATTTCCCCACAGGCTTAGGAGAGCAGTACTTC. It specifies CATSRDFPTGLGEQYF.

The rearrangement joins TRBV6-5 to TRBJ2-2, with TRBD1 as a possible D gene (5 bases). V lost 4 bases, J lost 5 bases, and 11 bases lay in between. The germline V gene has CDR1 MNHEY and CDR2 SVGAGI. This CDR3 contains 14 residues. The CDR3 nucleotides read TGTGCCAGCAGTTTTGCTAGGACAACCGGGGAGCTGTTTTTT. Amino acids: CASSFARTTGELFF.

The gene calls are TRBV5-6 and TRBJ2-7; 7 bases match TRBD1. The CDR3 covers 17 residues. Unmatched junction bases numbered 11, after V lost 0 bases and J lost 2 bases. CDR1 and CDR2 from the germline V gene are SGHDT and YYEEEE. The CDR3 loop is CASSLASEGARPYEQYF. The DNA for the CDR3 is TGTGCCAGCAGCTTGGCCTCTGAGGGGGCCCGCCCCTACGAGCAGTACTTC.